This T cell receptor (beta chain) originates from a study of radiotherapy plus CTLA-4 blockade in lung cancer. Study in general: In less than 20% of patients, objective responses were seen; 31% had disease control. Study-wide findings and caveats: Dynamics of early blood T cell clones, together with interferon-beta, were reportedly the best predictors of response. In blood, TCR clones derived from the tumor expanded after radiotherapy plus ipilimumab.

Per the germline V gene, CDR1 is SGHAT and CDR2 is FQDESV (reference sequence). The CDR3 is 17 residues long. Trimming removed 5 bases from V and 1 base from J, with 18 bases in between. CTLA-4 blockade with ipilimumab, together with focal radiation, was given to patients with chemo-refractory metastatic non-small-cell lung cancer. TCRdb's table, derived via immunoSEQ multiplex PCR, lists solely in-frame clones and lacks some. This sample yields 30,000 or so clones, of which roughly 80% are seen a single time; 6% to 8% belongs to the top ten. Concerning this clone itself: Antigen specificity is unknown.

The sequencing here drew on peripheral blood, taken from a patient treated with radiotherapy plus ipilimumab. The chain combines TRBV11-1 with TRBJ2-1, with a tentative D call TRBD1 (5 bases). This receptor was identified in a human donor with non-small cell lung cancer who had stable disease on radiotherapy plus ipilimumab. CDR3 DNA sequence: TGTGCCAGCAGCCTGGGTCCAGGGTTGAGGTCCTACAATGAGCAGTTCTTC. Translated, it gives CASSLGPGLRSYNEQFF.